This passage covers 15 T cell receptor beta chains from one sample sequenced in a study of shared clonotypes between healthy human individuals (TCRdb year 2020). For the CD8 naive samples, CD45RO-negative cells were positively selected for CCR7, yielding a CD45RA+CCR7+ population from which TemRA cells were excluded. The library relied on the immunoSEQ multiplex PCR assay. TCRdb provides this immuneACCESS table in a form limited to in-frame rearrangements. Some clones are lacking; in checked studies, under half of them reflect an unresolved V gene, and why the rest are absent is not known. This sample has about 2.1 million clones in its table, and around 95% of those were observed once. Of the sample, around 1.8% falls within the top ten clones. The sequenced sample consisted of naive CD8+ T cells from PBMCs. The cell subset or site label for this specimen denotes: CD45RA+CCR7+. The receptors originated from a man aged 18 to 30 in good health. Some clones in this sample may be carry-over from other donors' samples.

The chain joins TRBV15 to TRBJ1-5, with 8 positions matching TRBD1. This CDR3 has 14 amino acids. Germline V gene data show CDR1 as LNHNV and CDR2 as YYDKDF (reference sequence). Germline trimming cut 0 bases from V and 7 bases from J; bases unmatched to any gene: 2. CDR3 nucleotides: TGTGCCACCAGCAGAGATCAGGGGGCGCAGCCCCAGCATTTT. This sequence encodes CATSRDQGAQPQHF.

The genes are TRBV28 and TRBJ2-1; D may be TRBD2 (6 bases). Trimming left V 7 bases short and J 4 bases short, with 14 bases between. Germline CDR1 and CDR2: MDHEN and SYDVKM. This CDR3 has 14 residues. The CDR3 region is CASISAAGYNEQFF. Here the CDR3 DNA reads TGTGCCAGCATCAGTGCGGCGGGGTACAATGAGCAGTTCTTC.

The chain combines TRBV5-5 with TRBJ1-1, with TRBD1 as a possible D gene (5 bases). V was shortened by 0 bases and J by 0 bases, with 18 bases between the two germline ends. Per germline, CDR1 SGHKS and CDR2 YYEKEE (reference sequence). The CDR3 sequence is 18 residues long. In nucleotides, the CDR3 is TGTGCCAGCAGCTTGGGAGCTCCGGCAGGGCCCATGAACACTGAAGCTTTCTTT. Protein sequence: CASSLGAPAGPMNTEAFF.

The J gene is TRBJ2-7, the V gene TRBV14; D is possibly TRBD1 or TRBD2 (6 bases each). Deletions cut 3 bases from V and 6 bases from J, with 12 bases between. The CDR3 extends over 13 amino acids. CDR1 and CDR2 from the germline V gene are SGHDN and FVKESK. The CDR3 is CASSQSGGSEQYF. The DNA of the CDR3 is TGTGCCAGCAGCCAGTCCGGGGGCTCCGAGCAGTACTTC.

Here the CDR3 DNA reads TGCAGCGTTGTATCGCCTAGCTCTGGAAACACCATATATTTT. This encodes CSVVSPSSGNTIYF. The chain employs TRBV29-1 and TRBJ1-3; D is uncertain. The germline V gene has CDR1 SQVTM and CDR2 ANQGSEA. The CDR3 length is 14 residues. Trimming took 4 bases from V and 0 from J, leaving 10 bases between them.

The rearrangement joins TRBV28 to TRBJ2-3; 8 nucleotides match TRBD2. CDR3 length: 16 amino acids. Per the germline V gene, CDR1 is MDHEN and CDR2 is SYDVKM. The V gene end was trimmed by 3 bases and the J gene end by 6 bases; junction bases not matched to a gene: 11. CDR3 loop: CASSFSRLAIQDTQYF. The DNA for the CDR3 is TGTGCCAGCAGTTTTAGTCGACTAGCGATTCAGGATACGCAGTATTTT.

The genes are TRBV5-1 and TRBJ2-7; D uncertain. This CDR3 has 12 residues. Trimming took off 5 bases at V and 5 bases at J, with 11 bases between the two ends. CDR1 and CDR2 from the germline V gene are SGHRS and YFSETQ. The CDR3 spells CASRRNRDEQYF. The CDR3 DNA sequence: TGCGCCAGCAGAAGAAACCGGGACGAGCAGTACTTC.

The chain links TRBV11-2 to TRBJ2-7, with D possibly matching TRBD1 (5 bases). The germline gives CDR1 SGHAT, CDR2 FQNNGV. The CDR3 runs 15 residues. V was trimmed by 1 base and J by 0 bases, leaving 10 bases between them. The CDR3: CASSLVTVNSYEQYF. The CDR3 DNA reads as TGTGCCAGCAGCTTAGTGACAGTTAACTCCTACGAGCAGTACTTC.

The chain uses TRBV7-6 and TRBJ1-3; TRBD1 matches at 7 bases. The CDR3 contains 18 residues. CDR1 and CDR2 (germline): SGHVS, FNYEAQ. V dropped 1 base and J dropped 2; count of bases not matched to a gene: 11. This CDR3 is CASSLVGQGGNPGNTIYF. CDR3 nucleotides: TGTGCCAGCAGCTTAGTAGGGCAGGGGGGTAATCCTGGAAACACCATATATTTT.

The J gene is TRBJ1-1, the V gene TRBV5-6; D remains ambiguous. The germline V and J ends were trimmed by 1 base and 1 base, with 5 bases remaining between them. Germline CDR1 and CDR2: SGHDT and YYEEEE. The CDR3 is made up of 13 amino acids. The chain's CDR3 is CASSLKGNTEAFF. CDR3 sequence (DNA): TGTGCCAGCAGCTTGAAAGGGAACACTGAAGCTTTCTTT.

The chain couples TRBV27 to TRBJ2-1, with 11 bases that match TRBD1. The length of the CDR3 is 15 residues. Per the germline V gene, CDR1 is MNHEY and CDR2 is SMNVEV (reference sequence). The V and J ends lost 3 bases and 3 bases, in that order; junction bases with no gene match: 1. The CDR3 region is CASSFGTGGYNEQFF. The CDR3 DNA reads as TGTGCCAGCAGTTTCGGGACAGGGGGCTACAATGAGCAGTTCTTC.

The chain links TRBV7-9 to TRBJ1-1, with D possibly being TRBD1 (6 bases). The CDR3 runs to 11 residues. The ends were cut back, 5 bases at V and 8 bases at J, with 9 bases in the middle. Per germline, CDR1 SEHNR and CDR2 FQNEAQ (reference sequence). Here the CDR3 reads CASSPGQEAFF. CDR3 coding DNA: TGTGCCAGCAGCCCTGGACAGGAAGCTTTCTTT.

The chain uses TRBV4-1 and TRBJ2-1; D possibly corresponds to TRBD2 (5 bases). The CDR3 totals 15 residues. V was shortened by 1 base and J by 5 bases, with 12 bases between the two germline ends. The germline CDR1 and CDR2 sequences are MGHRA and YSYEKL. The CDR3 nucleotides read TGCGCCAGCAGCCAAGTAATTGGACTTGACAATGAGCAGTTCTTC. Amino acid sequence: CASSQVIGLDNEQFF.

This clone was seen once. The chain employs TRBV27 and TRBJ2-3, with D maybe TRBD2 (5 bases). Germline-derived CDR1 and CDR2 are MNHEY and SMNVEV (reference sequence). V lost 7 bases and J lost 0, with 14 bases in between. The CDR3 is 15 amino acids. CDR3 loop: CASIRRAASTDTQYF. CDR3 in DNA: TGTGCCAGCATCAGGCGGGCGGCTAGCACAGATACGCAGTATTTT.

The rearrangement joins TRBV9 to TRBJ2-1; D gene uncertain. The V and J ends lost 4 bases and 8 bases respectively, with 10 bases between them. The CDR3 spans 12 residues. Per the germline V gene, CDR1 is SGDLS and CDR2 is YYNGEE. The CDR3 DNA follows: TGTGCCAGCAGCCCCTCGGAGCATGAGCAGTTCTTC. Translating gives CASSPSEHEQFF.